This entry lists 4 T cell receptor beta chains sequenced from one sample in a study of CD8 T cells in ankylosing spondylitis. TCRdb independently ran MiXCR on the 5' RACE reads; one entry per CDR3 protein. The data contain about 36,000 distinct CDR3 sequences, 6% of them singletons. Material: blood, either unsorted or a sorted T cell fraction (not recorded which). The receptors shown here come from a male donor with ankylosing spondylitis or in good health (not recorded which).

This clonotype was observed at least ten times. V is TRBV10-3 and J is TRBJ2-3; 10 nucleotides align to TRBD2. The CDR3 loop spans 16 amino acids. CDR1 ENHRY and CDR2 SYGVKD come from the germline V gene. V was clipped by 8 bases and J by 5 bases; unmatched bases: 13. CDR3 DNA: TGTGCCATCGGGGCTAGCGGGAGTTTTATGGAAGATACGCAGTATTTT. Its protein product is CAIGASGSFMEDTQYF.

This clonotype was counted many times. The V and J genes are TRBV12-3 or TRBV12-4 and TRBJ2-1; D is ambiguous. The CDR3 totals 11 residues. V lost 3 bases and J lost 9, with 6 bases in between. In nucleotides, the CDR3 is TGTGCCAGCAGTTTCCGCAGTGAGCAGTTCTTC. Amino acid sequence: CASSFRSEQFF.

Many counts were recorded for this clonotype. This sequence joins TRBV18 and TRBJ2-5; D uncertain. Looked up from germline, CDR1 is KGHSH and CDR2 is LQKENI. Trimming left V 3 bases short and J 1 base short, with 0 bases between. CDR3 size: 11 residues. CDR3 DNA sequence: TGTGCCAGCTCACCCCAAGAGACCCAGTACTTC. Encoded protein: CASSPQETQYF. The full variable domain, with the rest looked up from reference TRBV18 and TRBJ2-5, is NAGVMQNPRHLVRRRGQEARLRCSPMKGHSHVYWYRQLPEEGLKFMVYLQKENIIDESGMPKERFSAEFPKEGPSILRIQQVVRGDSAAYFCASSPQETQYFGPGTRLLVL.

This clonotype was counted at least ten times. The chain uses TRBV18 and TRBJ1-4; D is perhaps TRBD1 (5 bases). CDR1 is KGHSH, CDR2 LQKENI, per germline. Deletions cut 6 bases from V and 1 base from J, with 18 bases between. The CDR3 totals 17 residues. The CDR3, as DNA: TGTGCCAGCTCTACAGGAACGCGGGCAGGAACTAATGAAAAACTGTTTTTT. Amino acid sequence: CASSTGTRAGTNEKLFF.